A selection of T cell receptor beta chains follows, all from one sample in a study of blood T cell repertoires in COVID-19. Clones were read by immunoSEQ multiplex PCR, and TCRdb kept only the in-frame ones, dropping some. The repertoire holds some 290,000 clones, with over 90% as singletons. What was sequenced was PBMCs or T cells enriched from blood (not recorded which). These receptors all stem from a woman aged 30 to 39 who had been exposed to COVID-19. Both conserved end residues are part of each CDR3. Fields, in order: J gene, V gene, D gene, clone size, CDR3 protein, CDR3 DNA. D genes are given only for firm matches. Expanded clones get a size class; other rows say once, few or many, or leave the size out.

TRBJ1-2 | TRBV5-1 | TRBD1 | NA | CASSDRDRGNYGYTF | TGCGCCAGCAGCGACCGGGACAGGGGAAACTATGGCTACACCTTC
TRBJ1-5 | TRBV2 | NA | NA | CASSYRGNQPQHF | TGTGCCAGCAGCTACCGCGGCAATCAGCCCCAGCATTTT
TRBJ2-1 | TRBV5-1 | TRBD2 | NA | CASSLLAGGQGEQFF | TGCGCCAGCAGCTTACTAGCGGGGGGGCAAGGTGAGCAGTTCTTC
TRBJ1-2 | TRBV2 | NA | NA | CASIGEGYGYTF | TGTGCCAGCATCGGGGAGGGATATGGCTACACCTTC
TRBJ2-3 | TRBV24-1 | NA | NA | CATSDASTGTHNTDTQYF | TGTGCCACCAGTGATGCCTCGACAGGGACTCATAACACAGATACGCAGTATTTT
TRBJ2-7 | TRBV9 | NA | NA | CASSETTGGYEQYF | TGTGCCAGCAGCGAAACGACTGGAGGATACGAGCAGTACTTC
TRBJ2-7 | TRBV2 | TRBD2 | once | CASTENSGGYDEQYF | TGTGCCAGCACCGAAAATAGCGGGGGGTATGACGAGCAGTACTTC
TRBJ2-1 | TRBV6-2/TRBV6-3 | NA | NA | CASSYMESYNEQFF | TGTGCCAGCAGTTACATGGAGAGCTACAATGAGCAGTTCTTC
TRBJ2-7 | TRBV7-9 | NA | NA | CASRAQQGYEQYF | TGTGCCAGCAGGGCCCAACAGGGATACGAGCAGTACTTC
TRBJ2-3 | TRBV7-8 | TRBD2 | NA | CASTSRTSGGAGSPDTQYF | TGTGCCAGCACCTCTCGGACTAGCGGGGGGGCCGGGTCCCCAGATACGCAGTATTTT
TRBJ1-4 | TRBV3-1/TRBV3-2 | TRBD1 | NA | CASSQVGQPATNEKLFF | TGTGCCAGCAGCCAAGTGGGACAGCCTGCAACTAATGAAAAACTGTTTTTT
TRBJ1-3 | TRBV10-3 | NA | NA | CAISSTFSGNTIYF | TGTGCCATCAGTTCGACTTTTTCCGGAAACACCATATATTTT
TRBJ1-1 | TRBV5-4 | NA | NA | CASSLPGISNTEAFF | TGTGCCAGCAGCTTGCCAGGGATATCGAACACTGAAGCTTTCTTT
TRBJ1-2 | TRBV24-1 | NA | NA | CATSDRGGRYGYTF | TGTGCCACCAGTGATCGGGGGGGGCGCTATGGCTACACCTTC
TRBJ1-1 | TRBV23-1 | NA | NA | CASSSTGSEAFF | TGCGCCAGCAGTTCTACAGGGTCAGAAGCTTTCTTT
TRBJ2-4 | TRBV11-3 | TRBD1 | NA | CASSLGGQSNIQYF | TGTGCCAGCAGCTTAGGGGGACAGAGCAACATTCAGTACTTC
TRBJ1-6 | TRBV5-1 | NA | NA | CASSLESWEDNSPLHF | TGCGCCAGCAGCTTAGAAAGTTGGGAGGATAATTCACCCCTCCACTTT
TRBJ1-1 | TRBV10-3 | NA | NA | CATQGSGPEAFF | TGTGCCACTCAGGGGTCGGGTCCTGAAGCTTTCTTT
TRBJ1-1 | TRBV10-3 | NA | NA | CAISESSGLKNTEAFF | TGTGCCATCAGTGAGTCTTCGGGACTAAAGAACACTGAAGCTTTCTTT
TRBJ1-2 | TRBV21-1 | NA | NA | CASSTYRDRGNYGYTF | TGTGCCAGCAGCACTTACCGGGACAGGGGTAACTATGGCTACACCTTC
TRBJ1-1 | TRBV2 | TRBD1 | NA | CASGGDRGRGTEAFF | TGTGCCAGCGGCGGGGACAGGGGGCGCGGCACTGAAGCTTTCTTT
TRBJ2-1 | TRBV7-2 | TRBD2 | NA | CASSLVAGGRNEQFF | TGTGCCAGCAGCTTAGTGGCGGGGGGGCGGAATGAGCAGTTCTTC
TRBJ2-7 | TRBV10-3 | NA | NA | CATTRGSYEQYF | TGTGCCACCACGAGAGGCTCCTACGAGCAGTACTTC
TRBJ2-1 | TRBV14 | NA | NA | CASSPSPPDNEQFF | TGTGCCAGCAGCCCCTCACCCCCAGACAATGAGCAGTTCTTC
TRBJ1-2 | TRBV6-2/TRBV6-3 | NA | NA | CASSPINTGTYGYTF | TGTGCCAGCAGTCCAATCAATACAGGGACCTATGGCTACACCTTC
TRBJ2-3 | TRBV5-1 | NA | NA | CASSLGPLAPRADTQYF | TGCGCCAGCAGCTTGGGGCCTCTAGCGCCTCGGGCGGATACGCAGTATTTT
TRBJ2-7 | TRBV18 | TRBD1 | NA | CASSTGQGYEQYF | TGTGCCAGCTCAACCGGACAGGGGTACGAGCAGTACTTC
TRBJ1-5 | TRBV6-1 | TRBD1 | NA | CASSSDRGTQPQHF | TGTGCCAGCAGCAGTGACAGGGGCACCCAGCCCCAGCATTTT
TRBJ2-3 | TRBV4-3 | TRBD2 | NA | CASSHGSGGSTDTQYF | TGCGCCAGCAGCCACGGCAGCGGGGGCAGCACAGATACGCAGTATTTT
TRBJ1-4 | TRBV6-5 | TRBD1 | NA | CASSNYRGGGKLFF | TGTGCCAGCAGTAACTACAGGGGGGGCGGAAAACTGTTTTTT
TRBJ1-6 | TRBV7-3 | TRBD1 | NA | CASSLQGLHPTGGNSPLHF | TGTGCCAGCAGCTTACAGGGACTCCACCCGACAGGGGGCAATTCACCCCTCCACTTT
TRBJ2-4 | TRBV27 | TRBD2 | NA | CASSWGGVKNIQYF | TGTGCCAGCAGTTGGGGGGGGGTCAAAAACATTCAGTACTTC
TRBJ2-4 | TRBV5-1 | TRBD1 | once | CASSLVRGRAKNIQYF | TGCGCCAGCAGCTTGGTGAGGGGGCGAGCCAAAAACATTCAGTACTTC
TRBJ1-2 | TRBV5-8 | TRBD1 | NA | CASSWAGGLNYGYTF | TGTGCCAGCAGCTGGGCAGGGGGCCTGAACTATGGCTACACCTTC
TRBJ1-6 | TRBV5-4 | NA | NA | CASSLLSYRDDSPLHF | TGTGCCAGCAGCTTGCTTAGTTACAGGGATGATTCACCCCTCCACTTT